Shown below are 19 T cell receptor beta chains from a single sample sequenced in a study of T cells in Graves' hyperthyroidism and ophthalmopathy. Authors of the study amplified TCR beta CDR3 regions from RNA transcripts. The primer set for the first-round RT-PCR of the TCR CDR3 was HTBI. Using its own MiXCR run on the multiplex PCR reads, TCRdb lists one record per CDR3 protein. The repertoire consists of some 550,000 distinct CDR3 sequences, with around 15% occurring once and the leading ten covering under 3.5%. Material: blood. Receptors were obtained from a woman in her thirties or forties with Graves' ophthalmopathy.

This clonotype was seen repeatedly, ten times or more. In DNA form, the CDR3 reads TGTGCCAGCGGGGGTGAAAAACTGTTTTTT. As protein: CASGGEKLFF. The chain combines TRBV3-1 with TRBJ1-4, with D tentatively TRBD1 (5 bases). Germline assignment: CDR1 LGHDT and CDR2 YNNKEL (reference sequence). Trimming took off 8 bases at V and 7 bases at J, with 5 bases between the two ends. This CDR3 comprises 10 residues.

The table lists this clonotype with many counts. The rearrangement uses TRBV27 and TRBJ2-3; 12 positions agree with TRBD2. Looked up from germline, CDR1 is MNHEY and CDR2 is SMNVEV (reference sequence). CDR3 size: 16 residues. Trimming took 2 bases from V and 3 from J; bases not matched to a gene: 3. The CDR3 coding sequence is TGTGCCAGCAGTTTAGTGGGGACTAGCGGGACAGATACGCAGTATTTT. Translating it yields CASSLVGTSGTDTQYF.

In its sample, this clonotype was seen many times. The rearrangement links TRBV27 to TRBJ1-1, with D unclear. The CDR3 runs to 14 residues. V dropped 6 bases and J dropped 6 bases, with 17 bases sitting between them. CDR1 and CDR2 from the germline V gene are MNHEY and SMNVEV (reference sequence). The CDR3 sequence is CASRVARYKPEAFF. The CDR3 nucleotides are TGTGCCAGCAGAGTTGCCAGGTATAAACCTGAAGCTTTCTTT.

This clonotype was seen many times. V usage is TRBV6-1 and J usage is TRBJ2-5; possibly TRBD1 for D (5 bases). V gave up 1 base and J gave up 5 bases, with 14 bases separating them. CDR1 is MNHNS and CDR2 is SASEGT in the germline V gene. The CDR3 length is 15 residues. The CDR3 DNA is TGTGCCAGCAGTGAAGGGACCTTCCCAGGGGAGACCCAGTACTTC. Its translation is CASSEGTFPGETQYF.

On this clonotype: A much larger clone lies one base from this, so it may be a read error. This chain connects TRBV2 to TRBJ2-6; D might be TRBD1 or TRBD2, each matching 5 bases. This CDR3 comprises 17 residues. Germline V gives CDR1 SNHLY, CDR2 FYNNEI. The CDR3 coding sequence is TGTGCCAGCAGTGTGTTTAACTGGACACTAGGGGCCAACGCCCTGACTTTC. Encoded protein: CASSVFNWTLGANALTF. The full variable domain, its missing parts supplied by reference TRBV2 and TRBJ2-6, is EPEVTQTPSHQVTQMGQEVILRCVPISNHLYFYWYRQILGQKVEFLVSFYNNEISEKSEIFDDQFSVERPDGSNFTLKIRSTKLEDSAMYFCASSVFNWTLGANALTFGAGSRLTVL.

The V and J genes are TRBV20-1 and TRBJ2-6; D is uncertain. CDR1 DFQATT and CDR2 SNEGSKA come from the germline V gene (reference sequence). Trimming removed 5 bases from V and 0 bases from J, with 17 bases in between. The length of the CDR3 is 17 residues. The CDR3 bases are TGCAGTGCTCCTCAGGATTCCTCCTTCTCTGGGGCCAACGTCCTGACTTTC. Its protein product is CSAPQDSSFSGANVLTF.

The chain recombines TRBV12-3 or TRBV12-4 with TRBJ1-4; D remains ambiguous. Trimming pared 2 bases from V and 8 bases from J, leaving 12 bases between. The CDR3 sequence is 14 residues long. The CDR3 sequence: CASSLSPPREKLFF. In nucleotides, the CDR3 is TGTGCCAGCAGTTTATCCCCCCCGCGGGAAAAACTGTTTTTT.

CDR3 sequence reads: CASSQGQGPVIQPQHF. The DNA for the CDR3 is TGCGCCAGCAGCCAAGGGCAGGGGCCGGTTATTCAGCCCCAGCATTTT. This chain links TRBV4-1 with TRBJ1-5; D is possibly TRBD1 (6 bases). This CDR3 spans 16 amino acids. V was clipped by 1 base and J by 6 bases, with 16 bases between them. Germline V gene lookup returns CDR1 MGHRA and CDR2 YSYEKL.

The table lists this clonotype with many counts. The V gene is TRBV28, the J gene TRBJ1-2; 9 bases are shared with TRBD1. In germline, CDR1 is MDHEN, CDR2 SYDVKM. This CDR3 has 14 amino acids. V lost 5 bases to trimming and J lost 3 bases; unmatched junction nucleotides: 4. The CDR3 sequence: CASSRDRDYYGYTF. Written as DNA, the CDR3 is TGTGCCAGCAGTCGGGACAGGGATTACTATGGCTACACCTTC.

The chain recombines TRBV29-1 with TRBJ2-3; D possibly corresponds to TRBD2 (5 bases). This CDR3 spans 12 amino acids. The V end was cut by 6 bases, the J end by 6 bases, with 13 bases between. The germline V gene has CDR1 SQVTM and CDR2 ANQGSEA. The chain's CDR3 is CSVEGGIDTQYF. For the CDR3, the DNA is TGCAGCGTCGAGGGCGGTATCGATACGCAGTATTTT.

This clonotype was found many times. This chain links TRBV2 with TRBJ2-3, with TRBD2 identical over 9 bases. CDR1 SNHLY and CDR2 FYNNEI come from the germline V gene. The ends lost 6 bases at V and 5 bases at J; junction bases unmatched: 3. The CDR3 contains 13 residues. The CDR3 DNA sequence: TGTGCCAGCAGAGGACTAGCGAGAGATACGCAGTATTTT. Translation: CASRGLARDTQYF.

The chain uses TRBV2 and TRBJ2-5; D is unclear. The V end lost 5 bases, the J end lost 5 bases, and 12 bases lay between the germline ends. The CDR3 totals 13 residues. Germline values: CDR1 SNHLY, CDR2 FYNNEI. CDR3 region: CASSPGPEETQYF. CDR3 nucleotide sequence: TGTGCCAGCAGTCCAGGTCCGGAGGAGACCCAGTACTTC.

In its sample, this clonotype was seen many times. The V call is TRBV5-1, the J call TRBJ2-1, with TRBD1 matching over 11 bases. This CDR3 is built from 15 residues. V was clipped by 5 bases and J by 6 bases; unmatched bases: 7. Germline CDR1 SGHRS, CDR2 YFSETQ. DNA for the CDR3: TGCGCCAGCAGAACAGGACAGGGGGCGTCCAATGAGCAGTTCTTC. Protein product: CASRTGQGASNEQFF.

This clonotype came up many times. This chain joins TRBV3-1 and TRBJ1-6; maybe TRBD1 (5 bases). The ends were cut back, 3 bases at V and 10 bases at J, with 16 bases in the middle. CDR1 and CDR2 from the germline V gene are LGHDT and YNNKEL (reference sequence). The CDR3 totals 15 residues. The CDR3 sequence: CASSQASGGASPLHF. The DNA of the CDR3 is TGTGCCAGCAGCCAGGCTAGCGGGGGTGCGTCACCCCTCCACTTT.

Here the CDR3 reads CASSVGSFGGVIQYF. The CDR3, as DNA: TGTGCCAGCAGTGTTGGTTCTTTCGGAGGGGTCATTCAGTACTTC. The chain recombines TRBV2 with TRBJ2-4; D perhaps matches TRBD2 (6 bases). Trimming left V 4 bases short and J 9 bases short, with 19 bases between. Germline V CDR1 and CDR2: SNHLY, FYNNEI. The length of the CDR3 is 15 residues.

The table lists this clonotype with many counts. The rearrangement links TRBV7-8 to TRBJ2-4, with TRBD2 as a possible D gene (6 bases). The length of the CDR3 is 14 residues. Trimming cost V 6 bases and J 1 base, with 10 bases left between them. Germline CDR1 SGHVS, CDR2 FQNEAQ. CDR3 loop: CASSFRGAKNIQYF. As DNA, the CDR3 is TGTGCCAGCAGTTTTCGGGGGGCCAAAAACATTCAGTACTTC.

This clonotype was seen repeatedly, ten times or more. The gene calls are TRBV3-1 and TRBJ1-3; perhaps TRBD1 as D (5 bases). V lost 8 bases and J 1 base, leaving 21 bases between the germline ends. CDR1 and CDR2 (germline): LGHDT, YNNKEL (reference sequence). The CDR3 is 17 residues long. The CDR3 spells CASQSTWEGQSGNTIYF. The CDR3, as DNA: TGTGCCAGCCAGTCGACCTGGGAGGGGCAATCTGGAAACACCATATATTTT.

V and J are TRBV5-1 and TRBJ1-6; 8 nucleotides agree with TRBD1. The ends lost 0 bases at V and 1 base at J; junction bases unmatched: 12. In germline, CDR1 is SGHRS, CDR2 YFSETQ. The CDR3 is made up of 20 amino acids. The CDR3 DNA reads as TGCGCCAGCAGCTTGGAACCGACCGGAGACAGGGGATCCTATAATTCACCCCTCCACTTT. This encodes CASSLEPTGDRGSYNSPLHF.

This clonotype showed up many times. The rearrangement joins TRBV5-1 to TRBJ1-5, with D maybe TRBD1 (6 bases). Germline V gene lookup returns CDR1 SGHRS and CDR2 YFSETQ. This CDR3 region has 15 residues. V was pared by 1 base and J by 5 bases, with 13 bases between. CDR3 region: CASSLWAGEDQPQHF. The CDR3 DNA follows: TGCGCCAGCAGCTTGTGGGCAGGGGAAGATCAGCCCCAGCATTTT.